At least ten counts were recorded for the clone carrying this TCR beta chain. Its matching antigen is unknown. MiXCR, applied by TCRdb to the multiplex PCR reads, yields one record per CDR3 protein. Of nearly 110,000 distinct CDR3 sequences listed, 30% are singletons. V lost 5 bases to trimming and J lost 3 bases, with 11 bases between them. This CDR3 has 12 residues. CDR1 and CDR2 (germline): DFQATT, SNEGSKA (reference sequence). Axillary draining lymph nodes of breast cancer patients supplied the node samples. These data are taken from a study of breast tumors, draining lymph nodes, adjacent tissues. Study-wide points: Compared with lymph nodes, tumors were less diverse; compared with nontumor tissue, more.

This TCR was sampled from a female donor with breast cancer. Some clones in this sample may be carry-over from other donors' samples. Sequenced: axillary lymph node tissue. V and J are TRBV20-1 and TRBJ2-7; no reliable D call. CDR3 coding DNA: TGCAGTGCTGGGCAAGTTCACTACGAGCAGTACTTC. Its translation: CSAGQVHYEQYF.